The clone carrying this T cell receptor (beta chain) appeared once. The source of the sample is a study of blood T cell repertoires in COVID-19. Trimming took 4 bases from V and 5 from J; bases not matched to a gene: 6. CDR1 is SGHKS, CDR2 YYEKEE, per germline (reference sequence). This CDR3 is built from 15 residues. TCRdb's table, derived via immunoSEQ multiplex PCR, lists solely in-frame clones and lacks some. The table records a few hundred thousand clones, around 86% of them present only once. The chain carries TRBV5-5 and TRBJ1-6; 7 positions agree with TRBD1. This TCR came from a man aged 45-65 years with acute or convalescent COVID-19. The sequenced sample consisted of peripheral blood. CDR3 amino acids: CASSRRQGDNSPLHF. Written as DNA, the CDR3 is TGTGCCAGCAGCAGAAGGCAGGGGGATAATTCACCCCTCCACTTT.